This T cell receptor beta chain emerged from a study of CD8 T cells in ankylosing spondylitis. Study-wide results and limits: Some of these motif variants have turned up before, in reports on reactive arthritis synovial fluid and blood. Reports say disease-linked clones showed up significantly more in matched ankylosing spondylitis synovial fluid. Ankylosing spondylitis blood appeared to be characterized by a TCR beta motif of about eight highly homologous variants.

This CDR3 has 18 residues. CDR1 SQVTM and CDR2 ANQGSEA come from the germline V gene. V was clipped by 7 bases and J by 7 bases, with 35 bases between them. TCRdb analysed the 5' RACE reads with MiXCR anew, one entry per CDR3 protein. The sample carries around 770,000 distinct CDR3 sequences, 10% to 15% recorded once. Comment on this clonotype: Its antigen is unidentified.

This sequence joins TRBV29-1 and TRBJ2-7, with a possible D match to TRBD2 (5 bases). The origin of this receptor is a male donor with ankylosing spondylitis. The sequenced sample was blood, either unsorted or a sorted T cell fraction (not recorded which). The CDR3 coding sequence is TGCAGCGGGTCGGGGAAATTGAAAGGAACTAAGATTCTTGTAGAGCAGTACTTC. Translation: CSGSGKLKGTKILVEQYF.